Following are 14 T cell receptor beta chains from one sample sequenced in a study of shared clonotypes between healthy human individuals. Data came from immunoSEQ multiplex PCR; TCRdb stores just in-frame clones and leaves some out. The data contain over 2 million clones, roughly 90% of them singletons. Specimen: naive CD4+ T cells from PBMCs. This sample's subset: CD45RA+ positively selected. The receptor source for this set is a man aged 18 to 30 in good health. Some clones in this sample may be carry-over from other donors' samples.

The chain is built from TRBV18 and TRBJ1-1; a possible D gene is TRBD1 (5 bases). The length of the CDR3 is 16 residues. V was cut by 2 bases and J by 8 bases, with 21 bases left in between. The germline V gene encodes CDR1 KGHSH and CDR2 LQKENI. The CDR3 loop is CASSPSGGAPPGEAFF. CDR3 DNA: TGTGCCAGCTCACCATCTGGCGGGGCACCCCCCGGAGAAGCTTTCTTT.

The V call is TRBV7-3, the J call TRBJ2-2, with D tentatively TRBD2 (6 bases). V was cut by 2 bases and J by 1 base, with 11 bases left in between. The germline CDR1 and CDR2 sequences are SGHTA and FQGTGA. The CDR3 covers 16 residues. CDR3 nucleotide sequence: TGTGCCAGCAGCTTATTATCCGGGGGGAACACCGGGGAGCTGTTTTTT. Residues: CASSLLSGGNTGELFF.

This chain links TRBV7-9 with TRBJ2-2; TRBD1 matches at 7 bases. CDR1 is SEHNR and CDR2 is FQNEAQ in the germline V gene (reference sequence). V trimming: 5 bases; J trimming: 0 bases; junction bases outside the gene matches: 6. The CDR3 sequence is 16 residues long. The CDR3 spells CASSPNRGTNTGELFF. CDR3 coding DNA: TGTGCCAGCAGCCCAAACAGGGGTACGAACACCGGGGAGCTGTTTTTT. The complete variable domain, with remaining parts taken from reference TRBV7-9 and TRBJ2-2, reads DTGVSQNPRHKITKRGQNVTFRCDPISEHNRLYWYRQTLGQGPEFLTYFQNEAQLEKSRLLSDRFSAERPKGSFSTLEIQRTEQGDSAMYLCASSPNRGTNTGELFFGEGSRLTVL.

This clone was observed once. V is TRBV6-5 and J is TRBJ1-2, with D hard to call. CDR1 is MNHEY and CDR2 is SVGAGI in the germline V gene. With 4 bases removed from V and 3 bases from J, the gap between germline ends came to 15 bases. The CDR3 is 15 amino acids. This CDR3 reads CASSLSPLGDYGYTF. As DNA, the CDR3 is TGTGCCAGCAGTTTATCGCCACTGGGAGACTATGGCTACACCTTC.

V is TRBV7-9 and J is TRBJ1-2; 8 nucleotides align to TRBD1. Germline values: CDR1 SEHNR, CDR2 FQNEAQ (reference sequence). Trimming took 3 bases from V and 8 from J; bases not matched to a gene: 11. The length of the CDR3 is 15 residues. CDR3 in DNA: TGTGCCAGCAGCTTCCTCAGGGGGCCCGCCTACGGCTACACCTTC. Its translation: CASSFLRGPAYGYTF. Filled out from reference TRBV7-9 and TRBJ1-2, the complete variable domain reads DTGVSQNPRHKITKRGQNVTFRCDPISEHNRLYWYRQTLGQGPEFLTYFQNEAQLEKSRLLSDRFSAERPKGSFSTLEIQRTEQGDSAMYLCASSFLRGPAYGYTFGSGTRLTVV.

V is TRBV7-2 and J is TRBJ2-2; no reliable D call. Trimming removed 6 bases at V and 4 bases at J, with 15 bases between. The CDR3 is 15 amino acids. Germline V gives CDR1 SGHTA, CDR2 FQGNSA. This CDR3 reads CASSGLSHLTGELFF. CDR3 sequence (DNA): TGTGCCAGCAGTGGCTTGAGCCATCTCACCGGGGAGCTGTTTTTT.

Of note for this clone: Other nucleotide sequences in the sample specify the same CDR3. This chain joins TRBV7-3 and TRBJ2-1; TRBD2 agrees at 10 bases. The CDR3 loop spans 14 amino acids. Germline V lookup: CDR1 SGHTA, CDR2 FQGTGA. V was clipped by 2 bases and J by 6 bases; unmatched bases: 1. Written as DNA, the CDR3 is TGTGCCAGCAGCTTACTAGCGGGAGCCAATGAGCAGTTCTTC. Protein: CASSLLAGANEQFF.

V gene TRBV6-1 combines with J gene TRBJ2-7, with D perhaps TRBD2 (5 bases). V was shortened by 5 bases and J by 3 bases, with 8 bases between the two germline ends. The CDR3 contains 12 residues. Germline CDR1 reads MNHNS; CDR2 reads SASEGT. The CDR3 nucleotides read TGTGCCAGCAGTCGGGGTGGCTACGAGCAGTACTTC. Protein product: CASSRGGYEQYF.

The J gene is TRBJ2-1, the V gene TRBV6-5, with TRBD2 as a possible D gene (6 bases). The V end was cut by 5 bases, the J end by 6 bases, with 17 bases between. Germline CDR1 and CDR2: MNHEY and SVGAGI. The CDR3 loop spans 15 amino acids. The CDR3 DNA follows: TGTGCCAGCAGTCCTCGGAGGGGCGTGAGCAATGAGCAGTTCTTC. This encodes CASSPRRGVSNEQFF.

The genes are TRBV27 and TRBJ2-7; 14 bases are a match to TRBD2. This CDR3 spans 17 amino acids. V was clipped by 6 bases and J by 2 bases; unmatched bases: 9. Germline V gene sequence: CDR1 MNHEY, CDR2 SMNVEV (reference sequence). Here the CDR3 reads CASSLGGLAGVPYEQYF. The CDR3 DNA follows: TGTGCCAGCAGCCTTGGGGGACTAGCGGGAGTTCCCTACGAGCAGTACTTC.

The V gene is TRBV5-5, the J gene TRBJ1-5; maybe TRBD1 (5 bases). The CDR3 covers 14 residues. Between the trimmed V and J ends, which lost 4 bases and 8 bases, there was a span of 16 bases. The germline V gene has CDR1 SGHKS and CDR2 YYEKEE (reference sequence). The CDR3 DNA reads TGTGCCAGCAGCCGAGACAGACCGGAGGAGCCCCAGCATTTT. It codes for CASSRDRPEEPQHF.

This chain uses TRBV19 with TRBJ1-3, with unresolved D. From germline, CDR1 is LNHDA and CDR2 SQIVND (reference sequence). Trimming pared 3 bases from V and 2 bases from J, leaving 14 bases between. The CDR3 loop spans 16 amino acids. The CDR3 here is CASSMNSESAGNTIYF. In nucleotides, the CDR3 is TGTGCCAGTAGTATGAACAGTGAGTCTGCTGGAAACACCATATATTTT.

The V call is TRBV5-3, the J call TRBJ1-1; possible D gene TRBD1, 6 bases. TRBV5-3 is an ORF, and what it does is uncertain. V shed 3 bases and J shed 4 bases, with 10 bases lying between them. CDR3 length: 13 amino acids. The CDR3 protein is CARSSGQPTEAFF. The DNA for the CDR3 is TGTGCCAGAAGCTCAGGACAGCCCACTGAAGCTTTCTTT.

This chain joins TRBV5-1 and TRBJ1-1; maybe TRBD1 (5 bases). In germline, CDR1 is SGHRS, CDR2 YFSETQ. This CDR3 has 16 amino acids. The CDR3 is CATDPGRSKENTEAFF. CDR3 sequence (DNA): TGCGCTACCGACCCGGGACGGTCAAAGGAGAACACTGAAGCTTTCTTT.